This T cell receptor beta chain was captured in a study of CD8 T cells in Susac syndrome. After extraction with the RNeasy kit, roughly 0.5 to 1 ug of the RNA was reverse transcribed using random hexamers. Multiplex PCR with immunoSEQ amplified the TCR beta CDR3 across 54 Vbeta and 13 Jbeta. TCRdb independently ran MiXCR on the immunoSEQ multiplex PCR reads; one entry per CDR3 protein. The data contain a few hundred thousand distinct CDR3 sequences, about 90% of them singletons. The CDR3 contains 13 residues. The V and J ends lost 6 bases and 3 bases respectively, with 11 bases between them. Germline V gives CDR1 KGHSH, CDR2 LQKENI.

The chain recombines TRBV18 with TRBJ1-2; no reliable D call. The sequenced sample was CD4+ T cells from PBMCs. This receptor was taken from a human donor with multiple sclerosis. Here the CDR3 reads CASSPTEDYGYTF. Written as DNA, the CDR3 is TGTGCCAGCTCGCCGACGGAGGACTATGGCTACACCTTC.